One and the same sample provided the 26 T cell receptor beta chains below, sequenced in a study of cytomegalovirus exposure and HLA in healthy donors. It was with 60 Vbeta and 13 Jbeta primers that the PCR ran. Data came from immunoSEQ multiplex PCR; TCRdb stores just in-frame clones and leaves some out. The table shows around 120,000 clones, with approximately 80% occurring only once. The specimen was PBMCs. The receptors were sampled from a human donor in good health.

This rearrangement joins TRBV27 to TRBJ2-5; 12 bases match TRBD2. Trimming cost V 7 bases and J 5 bases; bases outside gene matches: 11. Germline assignment: CDR1 MNHEY and CDR2 SMNVEV (reference sequence). This CDR3 spans 16 amino acids. CDR3 region: CASNLASGGALETQYF. The CDR3 nucleotides are TGTGCCAGCAATTTGGCTAGCGGGGGGGCCTTGGAGACCCAGTACTTC.

The V gene is TRBV2, the J gene TRBJ1-3; 7 nucleotides line up with TRBD1. The CDR3 has 15 residues. The junction had 7 bases not matched to a gene; V was cut back by 6 bases and J by 2 bases. Germline V gives CDR1 SNHLY, CDR2 FYNNEI. The CDR3 DNA sequence: TGTGCCAGCAGGGACCAGGGGGTAGCTGGAAACACCATATATTTT. It codes for CASRDQGVAGNTIYF.

V and J are TRBV13 and TRBJ2-7; 10 positions match TRBD1. This CDR3 is 18 amino acids long. Unmatched junction bases numbered 15, after V lost 5 bases and J lost 2 bases. Germline CDR1 PRHDT, CDR2 FYEKMQ (reference sequence). The CDR3 protein is CASSLGTGAIQLAYEQYF. The CDR3 DNA reads as TGTGCCAGCAGCCTCGGGACAGGGGCTATTCAACTCGCCTACGAGCAGTACTTC.

The chain recombines TRBV6-5 with TRBJ2-5; D unclear. Trimming pared 8 bases from V and 1 base from J, leaving 14 bases between. The CDR3 is 14 amino acids. Germline CDR1 MNHEY, CDR2 SVGAGI. The CDR3 DNA is TGTGCCAGCGGCAGCGTCGGATTCCAAGAGACCCAGTACTTC. This encodes CASGSVGFQETQYF.

The chain has TRBV6-1 and TRBJ1-5; 7 bases line up with TRBD1. V gave up 8 bases and J gave up 5 bases; unmatched junction bases: 9. The CDR3 has 14 amino acids. CDR1 and CDR2 from the germline V gene are MNHNS and SASEGT. Here the CDR3 reads CASWDRYPYQPQHF. The DNA for the CDR3 is TGTGCCAGCTGGGACAGATACCCATATCAGCCCCAGCATTTT.

V and J are TRBV4-2 and TRBJ2-7; TRBD1 agrees at 7 bases. The CDR3 extends over 13 amino acids. CDR1 is LGHNA and CDR2 is YNFKEQ in the germline V gene. V gave up 5 bases and J gave up 6 bases; unmatched junction bases: 7. The CDR3 here is CASSTGQASEQYF. CDR3 in DNA: TGTGCCAGCAGCACAGGACAGGCCTCCGAGCAGTACTTC.

The chain links TRBV10-1 to TRBJ1-1; TRBD1 is a possible D gene (6 bases). CDR1 is WNHNN and CDR2 is SYGVQD in the germline V gene (reference sequence). Trimming stripped 3 bases from V and 4 bases from J, with 6 bases between. The CDR3 extends over 12 amino acids. This CDR3 reads CASSEGGTEAFF. The CDR3 DNA reads TGCGCCAGCAGTGAAGGGGGCACTGAAGCTTTCTTT.

The genes are TRBV2 and TRBJ2-7, with D possibly being TRBD1 (6 bases). Germline lookup yields CDR1 SNHLY and CDR2 FYNNEI. The CDR3 consists of 17 residues. Trimming removed 6 bases at V and 3 bases at J, with 24 bases between. DNA of the CDR3: TGTGCCAGCAGGGACTTAACTGGCGACAGGAACCGCTACGAGCAGTACTTC. This gives the protein CASRDLTGDRNRYEQYF.

The chain employs TRBV5-6 and TRBJ1-2; TRBD1 matches at 7 bases. Germline V gene sequence: CDR1 SGHDT, CDR2 YYEEEE. The CDR3 totals 14 residues. With V trimmed by 4 bases and J by 6 bases, 9 bases remained unmatched. The DNA for the CDR3 is TGTGCCAGCAGCGTAACAACAGGGGAGGATGGCTACACCTTC. This translates into CASSVTTGEDGYTF.

This clone was detected only once. The chain links TRBV6-1 to TRBJ2-7; D might be TRBD1 (6 bases). Germline V lookup: CDR1 MNHNS, CDR2 SASEGT. With 2 bases removed from V and 1 base from J, the gap between germline ends came to 6 bases. CDR3 length equals 13 residues. CDR3 coding DNA: TGTGCCAGCAGTGAAAGGGGGTCCTACGAGCAGTACTTC. It encodes CASSERGSYEQYF.

The rearrangement joins TRBV5-6 to TRBJ2-1, with a weak D call TRBD1 (5 bases). The germline gives CDR1 SGHDT, CDR2 YYEEEE. The CDR3 spans 18 residues. V was shortened by 0 bases and J by 0 bases, with 16 bases between the two germline ends. The CDR3 here is CASSLGWGPASSYNEQFF. In nucleotides, the CDR3 is TGTGCCAGCAGCTTGGGGTGGGGCCCAGCGTCCTCCTACAATGAGCAGTTCTTC.

This sequence joins TRBV29-1 and TRBJ1-2; 7 positions agree with TRBD1. With 0 bases clipped from V and 8 bases from J, the junction kept 6 bases outside the gene matches. The CDR3 runs 13 residues. CDR1 is SQVTM and CDR2 is ANQGSEA in the germline V gene. This CDR3 reads CSVEDLLGQGYTF. In nucleotides, the CDR3 is TGCAGCGTTGAAGATCTGCTGGGACAGGGCTACACCTTC.

The sample holds a few counts of this clone. The chain uses TRBV18 and TRBJ1-5; 11 positions match TRBD1. Germline V gene sequence: CDR1 KGHSH, CDR2 LQKENI. The V gene end was trimmed by 4 bases and the J gene end by 7 bases; junction bases not matched to a gene: 3. This CDR3 region has 14 residues. CDR3 nucleotides: TGTGCCAGCTCACAGGGACAGGGGGAACAGCCCCAGCATTTT. Protein sequence: CASSQGQGEQPQHF.

This rearrangement joins TRBV6-6 to TRBJ1-1; TRBD1 matches 9 bases. Germline loops: CDR1 MNHNY, CDR2 SVGAGI (reference sequence). Losses at the gene ends were 5 bases for V and 1 base for J; bases not matched to a gene: 5. This CDR3 has 15 amino acids. CDR3 in amino acids: CASSQDRGWNTEAFF. The CDR3 DNA follows: TGTGCCAGCAGTCAAGACAGGGGGTGGAACACTGAAGCTTTCTTT.

The J gene is TRBJ2-7, the V gene TRBV23-1; 10 bases fit TRBD2. TRBV23-1 is reported as an ORF; its role is uncertain. This CDR3 region has 17 residues. The junction had 16 bases not matched to a gene; V was cut back by 2 bases and J by 9 bases. For the CDR3, the DNA is TGCGCCAGCAGTCAACTAACCCCGGGACTAGCGTATCATCGGCAGTACTTC. It codes for CASSQLTPGLAYHRQYF.

This clone was seen a handful of times. CDR3 in DNA: TGCGCCAGCAGCTCCCCCCGGGTTGAAGCTTTCTTT. Translation gives CASSSPRVEAFF. V gene TRBV4-1 combines with J gene TRBJ1-1; D unclear. CDR1 and CDR2 (germline): MGHRA, YSYEKL. V dropped 5 bases and J dropped 7 bases, with 11 bases sitting between them. The CDR3 covers 12 residues.

V gene TRBV7-9 combines with J gene TRBJ1-6; the D is unclear. Deletions cut 3 bases from V and 9 bases from J, with 6 bases between. Germline assignment: CDR1 SEHNR and CDR2 FQNEAQ (reference sequence). The CDR3 sequence is 12 residues long. The DNA of the CDR3 is TGTGCCAGCAGCTTCCCGGTTTCACCCCTCCACTTT. This gives the protein CASSFPVSPLHF. The full variable domain, completed using reference TRBV7-9 and TRBJ1-6, is DTGVSQNPRHKITKRGQNVTFRCDPISEHNRLYWYRQTLGQGPEFLTYFQNEAQLEKSRLLSDRFSAERPKGSFSTLEIQRTEQGDSAMYLCASSFPVSPLHFGNGTRLTVT.

The rearrangement uses TRBV10-1 and TRBJ1-3; no reliable D call. Per germline, CDR1 WNHNN and CDR2 SYGVQD (reference sequence). Trimming took off 10 bases at V and 1 base at J, with 14 bases between the two ends. The CDR3 has 14 residues. The CDR3 DNA reads TGCGCCACCACGACCGGAGTATCTGGAAACACCATATATTTT. Translation: CATTTGVSGNTIYF.

This clone was picked up one time. The chain uses TRBV7-2 and TRBJ1-3; unclear D gene. The CDR3 covers 13 residues. Trimming cost V 2 bases and J 3 bases, with 5 bases left between them. Germline V lookup: CDR1 SGHTA, CDR2 FQGNSA. CDR3: CASSLSFGNTIYF. CDR3 nucleotides: TGTGCCAGCAGCTTATCGTTTGGAAACACCATATATTTT.

The chain couples TRBV28 to TRBJ2-7; TRBD2 matches at 9 bases. V dropped 8 bases and J dropped 0; count of bases not matched to a gene: 5. The CDR3 is made up of 14 amino acids. Germline V gene lookup returns CDR1 MDHEN and CDR2 SYDVKM. In DNA, the CDR3 is TGTGCCAGCGCGAGCGGGGGGAACTCCTACGAGCAGTACTTC. Translated: CASASGGNSYEQYF.

The genes are TRBV18 and TRBJ2-7; TRBD1 aligns across 7 bases. The CDR3 extends over 16 amino acids. Germline CDR1 and CDR2: KGHSH and LQKENI. V shed 0 bases and J 3 bases; nucleotides not matched to a gene: 8. This chain's CDR3 is CASSPPVGTADYEQYF. In nucleotides, the CDR3 is TGTGCCAGCTCACCACCGGTCGGGACAGCGGACTACGAGCAGTACTTC.

The chain employs TRBV2 and TRBJ2-1; 8 bases fit TRBD2. This CDR3 is built from 13 residues. V lost 3 bases and J lost 7; bases outside the gene matches: 2. The germline gives CDR1 SNHLY, CDR2 FYNNEI. The CDR3 DNA follows: TGTGCCAGCAGTGACGTAGCGGGGAATGAGCAGTTCTTC. This translates into CASSDVAGNEQFF. Looking up the rest from reference TRBV2 and TRBJ2-1 gives the full variable domain: EPEVTQTPSHQVTQMGQEVILRCVPISNHLYFYWYRQILGQKVEFLVSFYNNEISEKSEIFDDQFSVERPDGSNFTLKIRSTKLEDSAMYFCASSDVAGNEQFFGPGTRLTVL.

The rearrangement links TRBV11-2 to TRBJ2-7, with TRBD2 matching over 7 bases. Germline V gives CDR1 SGHAT, CDR2 FQNNGV. The CDR3 has 17 amino acids. V was clipped by 1 base and J by 3 bases; unmatched bases: 12. In nucleotides, the CDR3 is TGTGCCAGCAGCTTAGTAGGGACTACTAGTCGTCTCTACGAGCAGTACTTC. As protein: CASSLVGTTSRLYEQYF.

This clone was detected only once. V gene TRBV5-4 combines with J gene TRBJ1-1; no clear D gene. Trimming took 0 bases from V and 0 from J, leaving 15 bases between them. The CDR3 runs 17 residues. From germline, CDR1 is SGHNT and CDR2 YYREEE (reference sequence). The DNA of the CDR3 is TGTGCCAGCAGCTTGGATCTCACAACCCCCATGAACACTGAAGCTTTCTTT. This gives the protein CASSLDLTTPMNTEAFF.

This clone came up a few times. The CDR3 spells CASSLAQTRRYGYTF. The DNA of the CDR3 is TGTGCCAGCAGCTTGGCACAGACTAGGAGGTATGGCTACACCTTC. The V call is TRBV5-6, the J call TRBJ1-2; D is ambiguous. The germline CDR1 and CDR2 sequences are SGHDT and YYEEEE. This CDR3 region has 15 residues. The germline V and J ends were trimmed by 0 bases and 5 bases, with 14 bases remaining between them.

The V and J genes are TRBV28 and TRBJ1-4; D is uncertain. Per germline, CDR1 MDHEN and CDR2 SYDVKM. V was pared by 3 bases and J by 6 bases, with 11 bases between. The CDR3 is made up of 14 amino acids. CDR3 bases: TGTGCCAGCAGTTTGCGGACTGCCTATGAAAAACTGTTTTTT. It yields the protein CASSLRTAYEKLFF.